Shown below are 32 T cell receptor beta chains from a single sample sequenced in a study of regulatory T cells in long-lasting Graves disease (dated by TCRdb to about 2021). Receptor amplification or capture employed multiplex PCR. Sequencing instrument: Illumina HiSeq 4000. CDR3 regions were amplified by Arm-PCR with iRepertoire HTBI primers to construct TCR beta libraries. TCRdb ran its own pipeline on the public reads, namely fastp trimming at Q25 and MiXCR clone calling, and kept in-frame beta chains. CDR3 protein duplicates are merged, each entry listing the most common genes and DNA. In all, the sample holds a few hundred thousand distinct CDR3 sequences, and about 20% of those were seen once. The ten largest clones add up to roughly a quarter of the sample. The sample's time point label is to be understood as: persistent/refractory GD, antithyroid drugs over 5 years with positive TRAb. RNA was extracted from PBMCs in TRIzol for both TCR sequencing and RNA sequencing.

Sequenced here: peripheral blood mononuclear cells (PBMCs), sampled when the disease was refractory, from a patient treated with antithyroid drugs. Receptors were obtained from a female donor with Graves disease.

The sample holds one count of this clonotype. This chain uses TRBV30 with TRBJ1-1, with 9 bases aligning to TRBD1. The CDR3 loop spans 16 amino acids. The ends lost 1 base at V and 1 base at J; junction bases unmatched: 7. Germline assignment: CDR1 GTSNPN and CDR2 SVGIG (reference sequence). The CDR3 DNA is TGTGCCTGGAGTGACAGGGGGCGAAAAGCGAACACTGAAGCTTTCTTT. Encoded protein: CAWSDRGRKANTEAFF.

This clonotype showed up just a few times. The chain carries TRBV3-1 and TRBJ2-2; no clear D gene. The CDR3 is 12 residues long. Germline lookup yields CDR1 LGHDT and CDR2 YNNKEL (reference sequence). Trimming cost V 4 bases and J 8 bases, with 8 bases left between them. CDR3 bases: TGTGCCAGCAGCCGTACTCCAGGGGAGCTGTTTTTT. Amino acids: CASSRTPGELFF. The full variable domain, in which reference TRBV3-1 and TRBJ2-2 provide the parts outside the CDR3, is DTAVSQTPKYLVTQMGNDKSIKCEQNLGHDTMYWYKQDSKKFLKIMFSYNNKELIINETVPNRFSPKSPDKAHLNLHINSLELGDSAVYFCASSRTPGELFFGEGSRLTVL.

This clonotype was observed a handful of times. The rearrangement joins TRBV29-1 to TRBJ2-1; the D gene is possibly TRBD2 (5 bases). CDR3 size: 14 residues. Trimming shortened V by 3 bases and J by 6 bases, and 15 bases separated the two germline ends. Germline values: CDR1 SQVTM, CDR2 ANQGSEA. The CDR3 sequence: CSVDLTAGINEQFF. The DNA for the CDR3 is TGCAGCGTTGATCTGACGGCGGGCATCAATGAGCAGTTCTTC.

J is TRBJ2-2 and V is TRBV24-1; 8 positions match TRBD2. The CDR3 spans 16 residues. The germline gives CDR1 KGHDR, CDR2 SFDVKD. The junction had 5 bases not matched to a gene; V was cut back by 3 bases and J by 3 bases. The CDR3 region is CATSDPSGPHTGELFF. The CDR3 DNA reads as TGTGCCACCAGTGATCCTAGCGGGCCACACACCGGGGAGCTGTTTTTT.

In this sample, this clonotype turned up many times. The chain employs TRBV2 and TRBJ1-2, with D perhaps matching TRBD1 (5 bases). With 8 bases removed from V and 3 bases from J, the gap between germline ends came to 16 bases. The CDR3 totals 14 residues. Germline values: CDR1 SNHLY, CDR2 FYNNEI. As DNA, the CDR3 is TGTGCCAGCGATTATGGGGCAGCGGACTATGGCTACACCTTC. This encodes CASDYGAADYGYTF.

This clonotype has a handful of counts. The CDR3 DNA sequence: TGTGCCAGCAGCTTGGGCCAGCGGGGGAAAGAGACCCAGTACTTC. It translates to CASSLGQRGKETQYF. The chain joins TRBV5-4 to TRBJ2-5; 8 bases map to TRBD2. The CDR3 runs 15 residues. Germline V gives CDR1 SGHNT, CDR2 YYREEE (reference sequence). The ends lost 0 bases at V and 3 bases at J; junction bases unmatched: 4. Full variable domain (rest looked up from reference TRBV5-4 and TRBJ2-5): ETGVTQSPTHLIKTRGQQVTLRCSSQSGHNTVSWYQQALGQGPQFIFQYYREEENGRGNFPPRFSGLQFPNYSSELNVNALELDDSALYLCASSLGQRGKETQYFGPGTRLLVL.

A word on this clonotype: A much larger clone lies one base from this, so it may be a read error. The chain links TRBV14 to TRBJ1-1; D remains ambiguous. Germline loops: CDR1 SGHDN, CDR2 FVKESK. CDR3 length equals 11 residues. V was shortened by 2 bases and J by 6 bases, with 4 bases between the two germline ends. The CDR3 loop reads CASSQKAEAFF. CDR3 nucleotide sequence: TGTGCCAGCAGCCAAAAAGCTGAAGCTTTCTTT.

This clonotype showed up many times. The chain combines TRBV29-1 with TRBJ2-7, with D possibly called TRBD1 or TRBD2 (6 bases each). Germline V CDR1 and CDR2: SQVTM, ANQGSEA. This CDR3 is built from 14 residues. V lost 4 bases, J lost 4 bases, and 17 bases lay in between. DNA for the CDR3: TGCAGCGTTGTGGGGGGACATGCCCTTTACGAGCAGTACTTC. It is translated as CSVVGGHALYEQYF.

This clonotype has only a few counts. The rearrangement links TRBV6-1 to TRBJ2-5; D might be TRBD1 (6 bases). The CDR3 is 13 residues long. Deletions cut 10 bases from V and 5 bases from J, with 17 bases between. Germline V lookup: CDR1 MNHNS, CDR2 SASEGT. The CDR3 region has the DNA TGTGCCACCTCCACAGGACAGTCGGAGACCCAGTACTTC. Its protein is CATSTGQSETQYF.

A word on this clonotype: A read error may explain this, as a much larger clone is one base away. The V call is TRBV6-2 or TRBV6-3, the J call TRBJ2-7; D assignment may be TRBD1 or TRBD2 (5 bases each). The germline V gene has CDR1 MNHEY and CDR2 SVGEGT. The CDR3 runs 15 residues. Trimming cost V 5 bases and J 4 bases, with 18 bases left between them. CDR3 loop: CASSESSGHPYEQYF. In nucleotides, the CDR3 is TGTGCCAGCAGTGAGTCGAGCGGACACCCATACGAGCAGTACTTC.

This clonotype was detected ten times or more. V is TRBV24-1 and J is TRBJ2-7; D uncertain. This CDR3 has 13 residues. Germline V gene sequence: CDR1 KGHDR, CDR2 SFDVKD. Trimming pared 5 bases from V and 5 bases from J, leaving 12 bases between. The DNA of the CDR3 is TGTGCCACCAGTGGAACGTTCCCCGACGAGCAGTACTTC. As protein: CATSGTFPDEQYF.

This clonotype was counted only a few times. This chain connects TRBV20-1 to TRBJ1-2, with 8 bases lining up with TRBD1. Germline values: CDR1 DFQATT, CDR2 SNEGSKA (reference sequence). There are 13 residues in the CDR3. V lost 5 bases, J lost 3 bases, and 5 bases stayed unmatched. The chain's CDR3 is CSAPGGGDYGYTF. In nucleotides, the CDR3 is TGCAGTGCTCCAGGGGGCGGCGACTATGGCTACACCTTC.

V and J are TRBV7-6 and TRBJ2-5; 9 bases agree with TRBD2. Per the germline V gene, CDR1 is SGHVS and CDR2 is FNYEAQ. This CDR3 region has 18 residues. V lost 2 bases and J lost 0; bases outside the gene matches: 10. The CDR3 region has the DNA TGTGCCAGCAGCTTACTCCCCCCAGCTAGCGGGGACCAAGAGACCCAGTACTTC. This sequence encodes CASSLLPPASGDQETQYF. The full variable domain, its missing parts supplied by reference TRBV7-6 and TRBJ2-5, is GAGVSQSPRYKVTKRGQDVALRCDPISGHVSLYWYRQALGQGPEFLTYFNYEAQQDKSGLPNDRFSAERPEGSISTLTIQRTEQRDSAMYRCASSLLPPASGDQETQYFGPGTRLLVL.

The gene calls are TRBV6-2 or TRBV6-3 and TRBJ2-6; D is perhaps TRBD1 (5 bases). Germline V gene sequence: CDR1 MNHEY, CDR2 SVGEGT. V was clipped by 6 bases and J by 1 base, with 10 bases between them. This CDR3 contains 15 residues. The CDR3 here is CASRSRVSGANVLTF. CDR3 nucleotide sequence: TGTGCCAGCAGATCCAGGGTTTCTGGGGCCAACGTCCTGACTTTC.

This chain joins TRBV10-3 and TRBJ1-3; no reliable D call. The CDR3 length is 17 residues. With 0 bases removed from V and 0 bases from J, the gap between germline ends came to 12 bases. Germline V gives CDR1 ENHRY, CDR2 SYGVKD. The CDR3 DNA is TGTGCCATCAGTGAGTCCTCTTCGACACCCTCTGGAAACACCATATATTTT. As protein: CAISESSSTPSGNTIYF.

As regards this clonotype: A junction boundary mismatches the germline segment, possibly from a read error. The chain combines TRBV7-2 with TRBJ2-7; 13 nucleotides line up with TRBD2. CDR1 SGHTA and CDR2 FQGNSA come from the germline V gene. The CDR3 is 12 residues long. CDR3 residues: CASSSGLAGVNF. CDR3 DNA sequence: TGTGCCAGCAGTTCCGGACTAGCGGGAGTTAACTTC.

The V gene is TRBV7-9, the J gene TRBJ1-1, with a weak D call TRBD1 (5 bases). The V end was cut by 1 base, the J end by 6 bases, with 12 bases between. The V gene's germline CDR1 is SEHNR and CDR2 FQNEAQ (reference sequence). The CDR3 is 14 amino acids. The chain's CDR3 is CASSLVTGRSEAFF. The CDR3 DNA is TGTGCCAGCAGCTTAGTCACAGGAAGGTCTGAAGCTTTCTTT.

V is TRBV7-3 and J is TRBJ2-2; 7 bases map to TRBD1. Germline values: CDR1 SGHTA, CDR2 FQGTGA. This CDR3 is built from 17 residues. J was trimmed by 1 base and V by 0 bases; bases with no gene match: 5. The DNA for the CDR3 is TGTGCCAGCAGCTTAACCCGAGGGGACAGGAACACCGGGGAGCTGTTTTTT. Its protein is CASSLTRGDRNTGELFF.

This clonotype was recorded once. The chain combines TRBV7-2 with TRBJ2-2; tentatively, D is TRBD1 or TRBD2 (5 bases each). The CDR3 spans 16 residues. Germline V gives CDR1 SGHTA, CDR2 FQGNSA. V was pared by 5 bases and J by 8 bases, with 21 bases between. CDR3 protein: CASSTWDLSAQGELFF. In nucleotides, the CDR3 is TGTGCCAGCAGCACCTGGGACCTCTCGGCTCAAGGGGAGCTGTTTTTT.

This clonotype has just a few counts. This chain uses TRBV30 with TRBJ1-5; D uncertain. CDR1 GTSNPN and CDR2 SVGIG come from the germline V gene (reference sequence). The CDR3 contains 14 residues. Trimming stripped 0 bases from V and 6 bases from J, with 12 bases between. The CDR3 region has the DNA TGTGCCTGGAGTGTAAGTTTGATGGTTCAGCCCCAGCATTTT. Amino acids: CAWSVSLMVQPQHF.

The gene calls are TRBV18 and TRBJ1-3; D gene unclear. Trimming removed 6 bases at V and 0 bases at J, with 9 bases between. The germline V gene has CDR1 KGHSH and CDR2 LQKENI. The CDR3 runs to 14 residues. The CDR3 loop is CASSTADSGNTIYF. CDR3 DNA sequence: TGTGCCAGCTCGACGGCGGACTCTGGAAACACCATATATTTT. Supplemented by reference TRBV18 and TRBJ1-3, the full variable domain reads NAGVMQNPRHLVRRRGQEARLRCSPMKGHSHVYWYRQLPEEGLKFMVYLQKENIIDESGMPKERFSAEFPKEGPSILRIQQVVRGDSAAYFCASSTADSGNTIYFGEGSWLTVV.

This chain connects TRBV19 to TRBJ2-5, with 8 nucleotides matching TRBD1. CDR1 is LNHDA, CDR2 SQIVND, per germline (reference sequence). The CDR3 extends over 15 amino acids. Trimming cost V 5 bases and J 2 bases; bases outside gene matches: 7. The CDR3 reads CASSRMGTGQETQYF. The CDR3 DNA follows: TGTGCCAGTAGTCGTATGGGGACAGGACAAGAGACCCAGTACTTC.

The chain is built from TRBV28 and TRBJ2-2, with D possibly TRBD1 on 5 matching bases. Germline CDR1 reads MDHEN; CDR2 reads SYDVKM. V was clipped by 5 bases and J by 6 bases, with 13 bases between them. This CDR3 comprises 14 residues. The CDR3: CASSLQGRAGELFF. The CDR3 bases are TGTGCCAGCAGTCTTCAGGGTCGCGCCGGGGAGCTGTTTTTT.

This clonotype was detected only once. This rearrangement joins TRBV5-5 to TRBJ1-2; D is unresolved. Germline CDR1 is SGHKS and CDR2 is YYEKEE (reference sequence). V lost 2 bases and J lost 3, with 8 bases in between. The CDR3 runs to 13 residues. Written as DNA, the CDR3 is TGTGCCAGCAGCTTACCACCCGACTATGGCTACACCTTC. Translated, it gives CASSLPPDYGYTF.

This clonotype was counted at least ten times. The chain is built from TRBV20-1 and TRBJ2-5, with 9 nucleotides matching TRBD1. This CDR3 is 13 amino acids long. CDR1 and CDR2 (germline): DFQATT, SNEGSKA (reference sequence). The V and J ends lost 5 bases and 5 bases, in that order; junction bases with no gene match: 6. Here the CDR3 DNA reads TGCAGTGCTTCGACGGGGACAGGGGAGACCCAGTACTTC. This translates into CSASTGTGETQYF.

As regards this clonotype: Just one base apart from a much larger clone, this may be a read error. The rearrangement joins TRBV7-9 to TRBJ2-5; 11 bases are shared with TRBD1. Unmatched junction bases numbered 10, after V lost 6 bases and J lost 4 bases. CDR3 length equals 16 residues. Germline CDR1 is SEHNR and CDR2 is FQNEAQ (reference sequence). The CDR3 is CASSVIPGQGGETQYF. CDR3 bases: TGTGCCAGCAGTGTTATCCCGGGACAGGGGGGAGAGACCCAGTACTTC.

The V gene is TRBV20-1, the J gene TRBJ2-5; 8 nucleotides agree with TRBD2. This CDR3 has 16 residues. Germline V gene sequence: CDR1 DFQATT, CDR2 SNEGSKA (reference sequence). The trim removed 3 bases at V and 5 bases at J, leaving 14 bases unmatched. CDR3 sequence: CSASFPGGVLGETQYF. The CDR3 bases are TGCAGTGCTAGCTTTCCGGGAGGGGTTCTGGGGGAGACCCAGTACTTC.

This clonotype was recorded many times. The chain joins TRBV20-1 to TRBJ1-1; no firm D call. The ends were cut back, 3 bases at V and 5 bases at J, with 16 bases in the middle. The CDR3 is 14 amino acids. CDR1 and CDR2 from the germline V gene are DFQATT and SNEGSKA (reference sequence). CDR3 sequence reads: CSAREPGFGTEAFF. The CDR3 DNA follows: TGCAGTGCTAGGGAACCGGGATTTGGTACTGAAGCTTTCTTT.

Concerning this clonotype itself: This likely comes from a read error, as the CDR3 has no conserved phenylalanine or tryptophan at its end. The chain combines TRBV7-3 with TRBJ1-1; tentative D call: TRBD1 (6 bases). CDR1 is SGHTA and CDR2 is FQGTGA in the germline V gene. The ends were cut back, 5 bases at V and 3 bases at J, with 10 bases in the middle. The CDR3 loop spans 13 amino acids. The CDR3 region has the DNA TGTGCCAGCAGCGAACAGGGTTACACTGAAGCTTTCTCT. Protein product: CASSEQGYTEAFS.

This clonotype was picked up many times. The CDR3 is CASSQSGGYTEAFF. As DNA, the CDR3 is TGTGCCAGCAGCCAATCAGGGGGGTACACTGAAGCTTTCTTT. The genes are TRBV14 and TRBJ1-1, with 7 bases fitting TRBD1. V lost 2 bases, J lost 3 bases, and 3 bases stayed unmatched. CDR1 is SGHDN and CDR2 is FVKESK in the germline V gene. The CDR3 is 14 residues long.

This clonotype appeared many times. The V gene is TRBV7-2, the J gene TRBJ2-7, with TRBD2 matching over 15 bases. CDR3 length equals 14 residues. V trimming: 5 bases; J trimming: 7 bases; junction bases outside the gene matches: 3. Germline V lookup: CDR1 SGHTA, CDR2 FQGNSA. CDR3 nucleotide sequence: TGTGCCAGCAGCCAGGGACTAGCGGGAGGAGAGCAGTACTTC. Translated: CASSQGLAGGEQYF.

The chain carries TRBV7-2 and TRBJ2-3; D ambiguous. Germline V lookup: CDR1 SGHTA, CDR2 FQGNSA. V lost 2 bases and J 7 bases, leaving 13 bases between the germline ends. This CDR3 has 14 amino acids. CDR3 in amino acids: CASSLLRSTHTQYF. The CDR3 coding sequence is TGTGCCAGCAGCTTACTACGGAGCACGCATACGCAGTATTTT.